This paragraph reports one T cell receptor beta chain. Its antigen is currently not known. Nothing much larger sits one base from this clone, and base qualities are not available. The germline V gene supplies CDR1 MRHNA and CDR2 SNTAGT. Deletion took 3 bases off V and 1 base off J, with a span of 14 bases between the germline ends. From the cysteine through the phenylalanine, the CDR3 covers 16 amino acids. Only the CDR3 DNA is retained, 48 bases long and in frame from the first base. Positive SARS-CoV-2 PCR tests in the convalescent patients dated from March to December 2020, before Alpha, Beta and Delta variants emerged in the United States. Ficoll-Paque Plus gradient centrifugation was used to isolate PBMCs from whole blood, and the isolated PBMCs were then either used fresh or cryopreserved at -140C. This entry comes from a study of vaccination and CD4 T cells after COVID-19 (dated by TCRdb to between 2021 and 2023). Notes on the research overall: Convalescent patients had a positive SARS-CoV-2 result on nasal swab PCR, and of these patients, several had mild disease and one had severe disease. Post-vaccine blood samples were collected a median of about 11 weeks after the second vaccine dose, ranging from roughly 12 to 241 days. In the convalescent cohort there were six males and four females, among whom were two Hispanic individuals, seven Caucasians, two Asians and one multiracial person. Post-COVID blood samples from convalescent patients were collected a median of about 100 days after diagnosis, with a range of roughly 30 to 170 days. Each participant got two doses of either the Pfizer-BioNTech BNT162b2 vaccine (n=8) or the Moderna mRNA-1273 vaccine (n=2). In around ten COVID-19 convalescent patients and a few infection-naive healthy vaccine recipients, the spike-specific CD4+ TCR repertoire before mRNA vaccination was compared with the repertoire after mRNA vaccination. Overall study outcomes, separate from this receptor: Of the vaccine-specific clones in convalescent patients, 304 of 307, or nearly all, reacted only to SARS-CoV-2 spike and did not cross-react with common cold coronaviruses. Only a relatively small number of convalescent patients were included in the study, and early timepoints following natural infection were not analyzed. Among convalescent patients, a median roughly 90% of the SARS-CoV-2-reactive clones seen after vaccination appeared only after vaccination, which suggests priming specific to the vaccine. An increase in the median number of SARS-CoV-2-reactive clonotypes from roughly 20 after infection to some 40 after vaccination was observed, but the change was not found to be significant.

Library preparation was by PCR. Sequencing took place on an Illumina iSeq 100. Processing in the source paper ran as follows. Non-productive sequences were removed, and CDR3s that did not start with C, did not end with F or W, or were shorter than 7 amino acids were discarded. CDR3 homology was assessed with Levenshtein distances (stringdist) and unrooted phylogenetic trees (ape) in R version 3.6.1. TCRdb redid the processing of the public reads, applying fastp at Q25 and MiXCR, and retained in-frame beta chains. Each entry is one CDR3 protein sequence, shown with its most common DNA and genes. Clone size and V and J calls follow TCRdb, not the original study. The table for this sample lists roughly 14,000 distinct CDR3 sequences; approximately 69% of them were counted only once. The top ten clones comprise approximately 1.1% of the sample.

The sample here was CD4+ T cells from blood, taken after SARS-CoV-2 vaccination. This receptor chain uses TRBV6-4 and TRBJ2-3; the D segment could be TRBD2, given 6 matching bases. The origin of this receptor is a human donor who had recovered from COVID-19. The CDR3 sequence is CASSEFSGRGTDTQYF. The DNA sequence follows: TGTGCCAGCAGTGAGTTTAGCGGCAGGGGCACAGATACGCAGTATTTT.